What follows are 9 T cell receptor beta chains derived from one specimen sequenced in a study of blood T cell repertoires in COVID-19. Sequencing used immunoSEQ multiplex PCR; TCRdb keeps in-frame clones, though not all of them. The sample carries fewer than 150,000 clones, over 80% recorded once. Material for sequencing was peripheral blood. These receptors were collected from a woman older than 75 with acute or convalescent COVID-19.

This rearrangement joins TRBV2 to TRBJ2-7, with D perhaps TRBD1 (5 bases). Germline V gene sequence: CDR1 SNHLY, CDR2 FYNNEI. V lost 5 bases, J lost 0 bases, and 14 bases lay in between. The CDR3 runs 15 residues. Written as DNA, the CDR3 is TGTGCCAGCAGTAAGGGGCAGTTGGCCTCCTACGAGCAGTACTTC. Translation: CASSKGQLASYEQYF.

The chain links TRBV18 to TRBJ1-1; 8 positions match TRBD1. This CDR3 has 16 residues. The germline V gene encodes CDR1 KGHSH and CDR2 LQKENI. J was trimmed by 2 bases and V by 4 bases; bases with no gene match: 9. The CDR3 protein is CASSLFLQGGNTEAFF. As DNA, the CDR3 is TGTGCCAGCTCACTGTTCTTACAGGGGGGTAACACTGAAGCTTTCTTT.

The chain recombines TRBV30 with TRBJ2-1, with 9 positions matching TRBD2. V was clipped by 8 bases and J by 4 bases; unmatched bases: 6. CDR1 and CDR2 (germline): GTSNPN, SVGIG (reference sequence). The CDR3 is 13 amino acids. This CDR3 reads CASSGGHYNEQFF. In nucleotides, the CDR3 is TGTGCCAGTAGCGGGGGCCATTACAATGAGCAGTTCTTC.

The chain links TRBV19 to TRBJ1-1; D is undetermined. CDR3 length: 11 amino acids. V shed 7 bases and J shed 3 bases, with 6 bases lying between them. Looked up from germline, CDR1 is LNHDA and CDR2 is SQIVND (reference sequence). DNA of the CDR3: TGTGCCAGTACCTCTTACACTGAAGCTTTCTTT. It is translated as CASTSYTEAFF. Full variable domain (outside the CDR3, taken from reference TRBV19 and TRBJ1-1): DGGITQSPKYLFRKEGQNVTLSCEQNLNHDAMYWYRQDPGQGLRLIYYSQIVNDFQKGDIAEGYSVSREKKESFPLTVTSAQKNPTAFYLCASTSYTEAFFGQGTRLTVV.

This sequence joins TRBV3-1 (or the pseudogene TRBV3-2) and TRBJ1-4; maybe TRBD1 (6 bases). V lost 0 bases, J lost 8 bases, and 13 bases lay in between. The CDR3 consists of 15 residues. Per germline, CDR1 LGHDT and CDR2 YNNKEL (reference sequence). The CDR3 DNA follows: TGTGCCAGCAGCCAAGAACAGGGTGGGTGGGAAAAACTGTTTTTT. Translating gives CASSQEQGGWEKLFF.

This chain connects TRBV10-3 to TRBJ1-1; D may be TRBD1 (6 bases). The germline gives CDR1 ENHRY, CDR2 SYGVKD. Trimming shortened V by 4 bases and J by 6 bases, and 12 bases separated the two germline ends. The CDR3 sequence is 13 residues long. In nucleotides, the CDR3 is TGTGCCATCAGTGTCCGGGGGGGCTCTGAAGCTTTCTTT. This codes for CAISVRGGSEAFF.

The V and J genes are TRBV5-5 and TRBJ1-6, with D possibly matching TRBD1 (5 bases). Trimming shortened V by 2 bases and J by 7 bases, and 7 bases separated the two germline ends. This CDR3 region has 13 residues. Germline V gives CDR1 SGHKS, CDR2 YYEKEE (reference sequence). DNA for the CDR3: TGTGCCAGCAGCTTTGGGGGGAATTCACCCCTCCACTTT. As protein: CASSFGGNSPLHF.

The chain links TRBV5-1 to TRBJ1-1; 8 positions match TRBD1. The CDR3 loop spans 14 amino acids. Germline V gene sequence: CDR1 SGHRS, CDR2 YFSETQ. The ends lost 4 bases at V and 5 bases at J; junction bases unmatched: 7. The CDR3 region is CASSAGGAGTEAFF. The CDR3 DNA reads TGCGCCAGCAGCGCAGGGGGCGCAGGTACTGAAGCTTTCTTT.

The V and J genes are TRBV9 and TRBJ2-2; D call uncertain. CDR1 and CDR2 from the germline V gene are SGDLS and YYNGEE. V shed 4 bases and J shed 3 bases, with 10 bases lying between them. The CDR3 sequence is 14 residues long. In nucleotides, the CDR3 is TGTGCCAGCAGCATTCGACAATACACCGGGGAGCTGTTTTTT. Translated: CASSIRQYTGELFF.